This is a list of T cell receptor beta chains from one sample in a study of siplizumab effects on memory and regulatory T cells. TCRdb's copy holds only in-frame clones and misses some; the assay was immunoSEQ multiplex PCR. The table shows tens of thousands of clones, with roughly 87% occurring only once. The sequenced sample was naive CD8+ T cells sorted from blood. These receptors were obtained from a human donor in good health. The CDR3 runs from the conserved cysteine through the conserved F or W.

CDR3 protein,V gene,J gene,CDR3 length
CASSLGGQSSYEQYF,TRBV7-8,TRBJ2-7,15
CATFRAPDEQYF,TRBV7-9,TRBJ2-7,12
CASRGPLGHYGYTF,TRBV5-6,TRBJ1-2,14
CASSLGPPGTGYYEQYF,TRBV5-8,TRBJ2-7,17
CAISDDYEQYF,TRBV10-3,.,11
CASSLGISGPIYNEQFF,TRBV5-1,TRBJ2-1,17
CASSLRGTADGYTF,TRBV13,TRBJ1-2,14
CASSDSPSGTGELFF,TRBV6-4,TRBJ2-2,15
CASSPGGYNEQFF,TRBV19,TRBJ2-1,13
CASSITTGAMWDTQYF,TRBV27,TRBJ2-3,16